This section outlines one T cell receptor (beta chain) sequence together with its context. This entry comes from a study of T cell clones after liver transplantation. There are 14 residues in the CDR3. Looked up from germline, CDR1 is LNHNV and CDR2 is YYDKDF (reference sequence). V shed 0 bases and J shed 6 bases, with 11 bases lying between them. Sequencing used immunoSEQ multiplex PCR; TCRdb keeps in-frame clones, though not all of them. The data show more than 95,000 clones, around four fifths seen once. This TCR derives from a human patient who received a liver transplant. A share of the T cells may be of graft donor origin. The specimen was CD4+ T cells from blood, collected about 50 months after liver transplant. This sequence joins TRBV15 and TRBJ1-1; D gene ambiguous. The CDR3 loop reads CATSRDPRGSEAFF. The DNA for the CDR3 is TGTGCCACCAGCAGAGATCCCCGGGGATCTGAAGCTTTCTTT. The whole variable domain, remainder taken from reference TRBV15 and TRBJ1-1, is DAMVIQNPRYQVTQFGKPVTLSCSQTLNHNVMYWYQQKSSQAPKLLFHYYDKDFNNEADTPDNFQSRRPNTSFCFLDIRSPGLGDTAMYLCATSRDPRGSEAFFGQGTRLTVV.